The 25 T cell receptor beta chains presented below share a single source sample, sequenced in a study of cytomegalovirus exposure and HLA in healthy donors. Primers: 60 Vbeta forward and 13 Jbeta reverse. Clones were read by immunoSEQ multiplex PCR, and TCRdb kept only the in-frame ones, dropping some. In total, the table holds around 70,000 clones. Sequencing was performed on PBMCs. The receptors shown here come from a female donor in good health and CMV-seropositive.

This chain connects TRBV7-2 to TRBJ1-4; D might be TRBD1 (6 bases). The ends were cut back, 0 bases at V and 4 bases at J, with 12 bases in the middle. CDR1 is SGHTA, CDR2 FQGNSA, per germline. The CDR3 has 16 residues. This CDR3 is CASSLAQGLVNEKLFF. In nucleotides, the CDR3 is TGTGCCAGCAGCTTAGCGCAGGGGCTGGTTAATGAAAAACTGTTTTTT.

Details on this clone: One end of the junction does not line up with germline, which may come from a read error. CDR3 bases: TGTGCCAGCTTACCAACCGGGGTGGAAGGAGAGACCCAGTACTTC. As protein: CASLPTGVEGETQYF. The gene calls are TRBV18 and TRBJ2-5; a weak D match, TRBD2 (5 bases). CDR3 size: 15 residues. Per germline, CDR1 KGHSH and CDR2 LQKENI.

The rearrangement links TRBV18 to TRBJ1-6; the match to TRBD1 covers 7 bases. CDR1 and CDR2 from the germline V gene are KGHSH and LQKENI. V dropped 2 bases and J dropped 8; count of bases not matched to a gene: 6. The CDR3 sequence is 15 residues long. Here the CDR3 DNA reads TGTGCCAGCTCACCATCCGCAGGGGGAGATTCACCCCTCCACTTT. Amino acids: CASSPSAGGDSPLHF.

Points on this clone: Within the sample, other DNA sequences also encode this same CDR3. The chain carries TRBV5-1 and TRBJ2-3; 9 positions match TRBD2. This CDR3 has 14 residues. Germline V CDR1 and CDR2: SGHRS, YFSETQ. Trimming removed 0 bases from V and 4 bases from J; junction bases left unmatched: 0. The CDR3 spells CASSLGGGADTQYF. CDR3 DNA: TGCGCCAGCAGCTTGGGCGGGGGGGCAGATACGCAGTATTTT.

J is TRBJ1-2 and V is TRBV28, with 7 bases that match TRBD1. The CDR3 covers 13 residues. The germline CDR1 and CDR2 sequences are MDHEN and SYDVKM. After removal of 7 bases from V and 5 bases from J, the junction contained 7 bases not matched to a gene. CDR3 residues: CASTTGQIYGYTF. The CDR3 DNA follows: TGTGCCAGCACCACGGGACAGATTTATGGCTACACCTTC.

The V and J genes are TRBV18 and TRBJ1-3, with TRBD1 matching 9 bases. CDR1 KGHSH and CDR2 LQKENI come from the germline V gene. J lost 2 bases, V lost 6 bases, and 11 bases had no gene match. The CDR3 spans 17 residues. The CDR3 DNA sequence: TGTGCCAGCTCGATTGGTGAACAGGGGGCTGCTGGAAACACCATATATTTT. It yields the protein CASSIGEQGAAGNTIYF.

The V call is TRBV7-2, the J call TRBJ2-5; tentatively, D is TRBD2 (5 bases). The germline V gene has CDR1 SGHTA and CDR2 FQGNSA. The CDR3 has 13 amino acids. The V gene lost 2 bases and the J gene lost 4 bases, with 8 bases spanning the gap. CDR3 coding DNA: TGTGCCAGCAGCTTATATCGGGGAGAGACCCAGTACTTC. Amino acid sequence: CASSLYRGETQYF.

V is TRBV18 and J is TRBJ2-7, with D possibly TRBD1 on 5 matching bases. Germline V gives CDR1 KGHSH, CDR2 LQKENI. V lost 3 bases to trimming and J lost 1 base, with 13 bases between them. The CDR3 consists of 15 residues. In nucleotides, the CDR3 is TGTGCCAGCTCACCCTCGACAGTGGGGTCCTACGAGCAGTACTTC. Translation gives CASSPSTVGSYEQYF.

This chain uses TRBV7-9 with TRBJ2-2, with 15 bases matching TRBD2. The CDR3 is 18 amino acids. The germline CDR1 and CDR2 sequences are SEHNR and FQNEAQ (reference sequence). With V trimmed by 3 bases and J by 6 bases, 8 bases remained unmatched. The CDR3 sequence: CASSFPGLAGGRAGELFF. CDR3 nucleotide sequence: TGTGCCAGCAGCTTCCCGGGACTAGCGGGAGGACGGGCCGGGGAGCTGTTTTTT.

The chain combines TRBV2 with TRBJ2-1; TRBD1 is a possible D gene (5 bases). This CDR3 has 14 amino acids. The V and J ends lost 8 bases and 2 bases respectively, with 13 bases between them. The germline gives CDR1 SNHLY, CDR2 FYNNEI. This chain's CDR3 is CASVAQGAYNEQFF. DNA for the CDR3: TGTGCCAGCGTTGCTCAGGGCGCCTACAATGAGCAGTTCTTC.

The V call is TRBV6-6, the J call TRBJ1-2; D not certain. The ends were cut back, 4 bases at V and 4 bases at J, with 13 bases in the middle. The CDR3 loop spans 14 amino acids. Germline lookup yields CDR1 MNHNY and CDR2 SVGAGI (reference sequence). Here the CDR3 DNA reads TGTGCCAGCAGTTCGCTGGACTGGGGCTATGGCTACACCTTC. Protein product: CASSSLDWGYGYTF.

This chain links TRBV18 with TRBJ2-5, with TRBD2 identical over 8 bases. Germline V gene data show CDR1 as KGHSH and CDR2 as LQKENI. The J segment lost 1 base and the V segment lost 6 bases, leaving 10 bases of the junction unmatched. This CDR3 region has 16 residues. The CDR3 nucleotides read TGTGCCAGCTCCCTCGGACTAGCCAACCTCCAAGAGACCCAGTACTTC. The encoded protein is CASSLGLANLQETQYF. The complete variable domain, with remaining parts taken from reference TRBV18 and TRBJ2-5, reads NAGVMQNPRHLVRRRGQEARLRCSPMKGHSHVYWYRQLPEEGLKFMVYLQKENIIDESGMPKERFSAEFPKEGPSILRIQQVVRGDSAAYFCASSLGLANLQETQYFGPGTRLLVL.

This rearrangement joins TRBV7-6 to TRBJ2-1; 10 bases align to TRBD2. Germline CDR1 SGHVS, CDR2 FNYEAQ. The CDR3 covers 18 residues. J gave up 0 bases and V 4 bases, and 9 bases lay outside the gene matches. The CDR3 spells CASSCRLAGSSSYNEQFF. The DNA for the CDR3 is TGTGCCAGCAGCTGTCGACTAGCGGGTTCCAGCTCCTACAATGAGCAGTTCTTC.

The chain combines TRBV18 with TRBJ1-2; D is unresolved. Germline CDR1 is KGHSH and CDR2 is LQKENI. The germline V and J ends were trimmed by 2 bases and 8 bases, with 12 bases remaining between them. The CDR3 loop spans 13 amino acids. CDR3 in DNA: TGTGCCAGCTCACCAGGTCAGGAAGGAGGCTACACCTTC. This gives the protein CASSPGQEGGYTF.

This chain's CDR3 is CASSYGGRETGELFF. The CDR3 DNA reads as TGTGCCAGCAGTTACGGCGGAAGGGAGACCGGGGAGCTGTTTTTT. The chain employs TRBV6-5 and TRBJ2-2, with a possible D match to TRBD2 (5 bases). V lost 2 bases, J lost 5 bases, and 12 bases lay in between. The CDR3 runs 15 residues. Germline assignment: CDR1 MNHEY and CDR2 SVGAGI.

The rearrangement joins TRBV6-5 to TRBJ1-3; 9 nucleotides agree with TRBD1. The CDR3 is 14 residues long. Unmatched junction bases numbered 5, after V lost 4 bases and J lost 7 bases. From germline, CDR1 is MNHEY and CDR2 SVGAGI. CDR3 DNA: TGTGCCAGCAGTTTTGACAGGGGGATGAACACCATATATTTT. This encodes CASSFDRGMNTIYF.

V gene TRBV6-5 combines with J gene TRBJ2-5, with D hard to call. This CDR3 is built from 12 residues. CDR1 is MNHEY, CDR2 SVGAGI, per germline. Trimming took 5 bases from V and 6 from J, leaving 10 bases between them. CDR3 in amino acids: CASSKSRKTQYF. In nucleotides, the CDR3 is TGTGCCAGCAGTAAGAGTCGCAAGACCCAGTACTTC.

V is TRBV19 and J is TRBJ1-2; 8 bases match TRBD1. V lost 3 bases and J lost 4; bases outside the gene matches: 4. CDR1 is LNHDA, CDR2 SQIVND, per germline (reference sequence). The CDR3 consists of 14 residues. Here the CDR3 reads CASSIGQGVYGYTF. CDR3 sequence (DNA): TGTGCCAGTAGTATCGGACAGGGCGTCTATGGCTACACCTTC.

The chain is built from TRBV10-3 and TRBJ2-7; no definite D call. The CDR3 runs 11 residues. With 8 bases removed from V and 7 bases from J, the gap between germline ends came to 12 bases. CDR1 ENHRY and CDR2 SYGVKD come from the germline V gene. The CDR3 spells CAIGLPREQYF. Here the CDR3 DNA reads TGTGCCATCGGTCTCCCGAGGGAGCAGTACTTC.

J is TRBJ1-1 and V is TRBV25-1, with 7 nucleotides matching TRBD1. CDR3 length: 15 amino acids. Germline-derived CDR1 and CDR2 are MGHDK and SYGVNS. With 1 base clipped from V and 6 bases from J, the junction kept 8 bases outside the gene matches. This CDR3 is CASSELEGAFAEAFF. The CDR3 coding sequence is TGTGCCAGCAGTGAATTAGAGGGGGCGTTTGCTGAAGCTTTCTTT.

This sequence joins TRBV2 and TRBJ1-4; D uncertain. Germline CDR1 and CDR2: SNHLY and FYNNEI. V was pared by 7 bases and J by 0 bases, with 6 bases between. The CDR3 length is 13 residues. In DNA form, the CDR3 reads TGTGCCAGCATGGCCTCAACTAATGAAAAACTGTTTTTT. Its translation: CASMASTNEKLFF.

About this clone: Compared with germline, one end of the junction differs, possibly owing to a read error. CDR3 in DNA: TGTGCTAGCAGCTCAAGCGGGGTAGGAGAGACCCAGTACTTC. Translation gives CASSSSGVGETQYF. J is TRBJ2-5 and V is TRBV7-7, with TRBD2 matching over 7 bases. CDR1 SSHAT and CDR2 FNYEAQ come from the germline V gene (reference sequence). The CDR3 has 14 amino acids.

This rearrangement joins TRBV5-6 to TRBJ1-2; 11 bases agree with TRBD1. Trimming cost V 4 bases and J 5 bases; bases outside gene matches: 4. Per germline, CDR1 SGHDT and CDR2 YYEEEE. The CDR3 runs to 14 residues. DNA of the CDR3: TGTGCCAGCAGCAGAGGACAGGGGGCGTATGGCTACACCTTC. This gives the protein CASSRGQGAYGYTF.

This chain connects TRBV6-5 to TRBJ2-5; 9 nucleotides agree with TRBD1. Germline V lookup: CDR1 MNHEY, CDR2 SVGAGI. The CDR3 extends over 15 amino acids. V shed 4 bases and J 3 bases; nucleotides not matched to a gene: 6. The CDR3: CASSWRWDREETQYF. The DNA for the CDR3 is TGTGCCAGCAGTTGGCGGTGGGACAGGGAAGAGACCCAGTACTTC.

The gene calls are TRBV4-2 and TRBJ2-1; no clear D. V dropped 3 bases and J dropped 4 bases, with 13 bases sitting between them. Germline loops: CDR1 LGHNA, CDR2 YNFKEQ. This CDR3 has 15 amino acids. CDR3 loop: CASSQSFSQYNEQFF. In DNA form, the CDR3 reads TGTGCCAGCAGCCAGAGTTTTTCACAGTACAATGAGCAGTTCTTC.